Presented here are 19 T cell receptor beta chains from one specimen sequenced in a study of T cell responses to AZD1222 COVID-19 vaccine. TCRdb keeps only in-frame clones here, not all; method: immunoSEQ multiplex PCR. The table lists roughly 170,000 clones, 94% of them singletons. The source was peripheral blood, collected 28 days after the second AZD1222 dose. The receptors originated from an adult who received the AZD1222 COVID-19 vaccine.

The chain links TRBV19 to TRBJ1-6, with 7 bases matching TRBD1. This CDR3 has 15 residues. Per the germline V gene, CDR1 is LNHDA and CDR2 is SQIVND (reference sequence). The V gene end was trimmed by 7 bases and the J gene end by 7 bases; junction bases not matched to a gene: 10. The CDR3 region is CASKEEGARNSPLHF. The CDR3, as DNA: TGTGCCAGTAAGGAAGAGGGGGCCCGGAATTCACCCCTCCACTTT.

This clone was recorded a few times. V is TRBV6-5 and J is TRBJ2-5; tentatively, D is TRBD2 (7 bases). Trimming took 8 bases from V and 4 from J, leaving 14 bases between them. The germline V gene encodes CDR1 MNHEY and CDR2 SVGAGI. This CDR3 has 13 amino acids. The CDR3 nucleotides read TGTGCCAGCGGCACAGGGAGGGCAGAGACCCAGTACTTC. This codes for CASGTGRAETQYF.

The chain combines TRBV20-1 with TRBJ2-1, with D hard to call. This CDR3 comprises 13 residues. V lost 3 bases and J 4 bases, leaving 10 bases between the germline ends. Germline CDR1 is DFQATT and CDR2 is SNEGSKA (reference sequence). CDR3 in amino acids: CSASSNSYNEQFF. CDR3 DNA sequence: TGCAGTGCTAGTTCGAACAGTTACAATGAGCAGTTCTTC.

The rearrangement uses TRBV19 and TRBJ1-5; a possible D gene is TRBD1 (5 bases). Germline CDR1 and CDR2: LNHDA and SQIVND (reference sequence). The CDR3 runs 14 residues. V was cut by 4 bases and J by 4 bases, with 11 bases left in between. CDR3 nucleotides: TGTGCCAGTAGTACCCGCAGGGATAATCAGCCCCAGCATTTT. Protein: CASSTRRDNQPQHF.

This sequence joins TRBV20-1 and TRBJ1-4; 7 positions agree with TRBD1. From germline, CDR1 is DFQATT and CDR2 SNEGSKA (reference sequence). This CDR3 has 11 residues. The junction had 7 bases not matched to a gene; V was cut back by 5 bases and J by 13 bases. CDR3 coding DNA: TGCAGTGCTGACAGACAGGGTGGACTGTTTTTT. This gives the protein CSADRQGGLFF.

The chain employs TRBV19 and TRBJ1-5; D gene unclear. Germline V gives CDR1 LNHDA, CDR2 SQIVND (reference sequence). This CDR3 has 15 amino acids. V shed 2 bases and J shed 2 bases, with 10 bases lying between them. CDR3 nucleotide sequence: TGTGCCAGTAGTATAACCTGGGGTGGCAATCAGCCCCAGCATTTT. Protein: CASSITWGGNQPQHF.

CDR3 sequence reads: CASSLEGGSNQPQHF. The CDR3 DNA reads TGTGCCAGCAGCCTCGAGGGGGGGAGCAATCAGCCCCAGCATTTT. This chain joins TRBV7-9 and TRBJ1-5; the D gene is possibly TRBD1 (6 bases). Germline V CDR1 and CDR2: SEHNR, FQNEAQ (reference sequence). The CDR3 has 15 residues. V was clipped by 5 bases and J by 1 base, with 12 bases between them.

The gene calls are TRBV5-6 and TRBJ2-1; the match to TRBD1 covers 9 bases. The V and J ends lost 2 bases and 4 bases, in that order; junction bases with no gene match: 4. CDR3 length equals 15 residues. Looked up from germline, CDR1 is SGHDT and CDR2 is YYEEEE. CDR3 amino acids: CASSLWDRDYNEQFF. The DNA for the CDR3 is TGTGCCAGCAGCTTATGGGACAGGGATTACAATGAGCAGTTCTTC.

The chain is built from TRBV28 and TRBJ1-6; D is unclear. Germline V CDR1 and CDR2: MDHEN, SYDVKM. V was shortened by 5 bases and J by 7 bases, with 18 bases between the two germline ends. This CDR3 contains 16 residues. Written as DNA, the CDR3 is TGTGCCAGCAGTCCGTCTTCTATTTCTTCGAATTCACCCCTCCACTTT. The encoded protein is CASSPSSISSNSPLHF.

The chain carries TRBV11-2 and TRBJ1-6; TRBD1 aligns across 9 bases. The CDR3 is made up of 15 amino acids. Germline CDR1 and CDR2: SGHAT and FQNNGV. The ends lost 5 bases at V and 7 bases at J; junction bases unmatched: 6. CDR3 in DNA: TGTGCCAGCAGCCCGCTGACAGGGGGGAATTCACCCCTCCACTTT. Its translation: CASSPLTGGNSPLHF.

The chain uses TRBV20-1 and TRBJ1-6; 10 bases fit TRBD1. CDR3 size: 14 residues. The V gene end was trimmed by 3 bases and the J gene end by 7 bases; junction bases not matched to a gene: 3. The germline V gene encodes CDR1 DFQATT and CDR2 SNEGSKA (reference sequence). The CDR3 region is CSASRGQGNSPLHF. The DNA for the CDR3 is TGCAGTGCTAGTCGGGGACAGGGGAATTCACCCCTCCACTTT.

The CDR3 protein is CASNDPPSSGNTIYF. CDR3 sequence (DNA): TGTGCCAGCAACGATCCACCAAGCTCTGGAAACACCATATATTTT. This chain joins TRBV6-5 and TRBJ1-3; D gene unclear. Trimming took 7 bases from V and 0 from J, leaving 13 bases between them. Per germline, CDR1 MNHEY and CDR2 SVGAGI. CDR3 size: 15 residues.

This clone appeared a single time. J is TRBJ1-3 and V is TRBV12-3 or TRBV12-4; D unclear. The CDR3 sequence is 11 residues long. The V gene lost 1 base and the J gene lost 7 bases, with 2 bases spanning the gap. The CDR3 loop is CASSLGNTIYF. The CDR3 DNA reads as TGTGCCAGCAGTTTAGGGAACACCATATATTTT.

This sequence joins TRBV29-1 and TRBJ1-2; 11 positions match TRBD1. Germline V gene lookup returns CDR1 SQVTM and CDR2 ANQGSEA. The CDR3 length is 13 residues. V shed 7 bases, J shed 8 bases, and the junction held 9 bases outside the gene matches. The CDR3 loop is CSARWGQGGGYTF. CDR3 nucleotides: TGCAGCGCTCGATGGGGACAGGGGGGCGGCTACACCTTC.

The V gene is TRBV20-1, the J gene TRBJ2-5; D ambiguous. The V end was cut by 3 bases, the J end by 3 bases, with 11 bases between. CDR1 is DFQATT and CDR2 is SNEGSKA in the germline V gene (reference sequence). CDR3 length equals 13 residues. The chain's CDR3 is CSASVGREETQYF. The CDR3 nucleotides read TGCAGTGCTAGTGTAGGTAGGGAAGAGACCCAGTACTTC.

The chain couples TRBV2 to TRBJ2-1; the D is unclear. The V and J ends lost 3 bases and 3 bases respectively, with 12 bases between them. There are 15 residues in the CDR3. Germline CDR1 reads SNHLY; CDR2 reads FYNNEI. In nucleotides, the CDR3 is TGTGCCAGCAGTGATATGGCGGTTCTCTACAATGAGCAGTTCTTC. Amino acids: CASSDMAVLYNEQFF. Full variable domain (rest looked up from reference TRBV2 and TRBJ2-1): EPEVTQTPSHQVTQMGQEVILRCVPISNHLYFYWYRQILGQKVEFLVSFYNNEISEKSEIFDDQFSVERPDGSNFTLKIRSTKLEDSAMYFCASSDMAVLYNEQFFGPGTRLTVL.

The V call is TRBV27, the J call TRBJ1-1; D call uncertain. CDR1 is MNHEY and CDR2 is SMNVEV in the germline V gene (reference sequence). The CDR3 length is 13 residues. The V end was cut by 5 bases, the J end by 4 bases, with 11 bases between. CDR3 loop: CASSATVVTEAFF. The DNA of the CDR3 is TGTGCCAGCAGTGCCACTGTTGTCACTGAAGCTTTCTTT.

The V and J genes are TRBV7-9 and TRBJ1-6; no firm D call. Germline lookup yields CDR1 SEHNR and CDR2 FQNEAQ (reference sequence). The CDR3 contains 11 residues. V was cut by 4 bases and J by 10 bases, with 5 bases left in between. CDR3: CASSSRSPLHF. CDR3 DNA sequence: TGTGCCAGCAGCTCAAGATCACCCCTCCACTTT.

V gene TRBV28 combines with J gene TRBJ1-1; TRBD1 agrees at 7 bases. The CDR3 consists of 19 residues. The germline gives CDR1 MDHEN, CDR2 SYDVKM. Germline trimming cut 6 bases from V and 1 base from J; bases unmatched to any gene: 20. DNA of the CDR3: TGTGCCAGCAGGAGATTAATCGGGACAGCGGTTGGCCGGAACACTGAAGCTTTCTTT. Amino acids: CASRRLIGTAVGRNTEAFF.